This section outlines one T cell receptor beta chain sequence together with its context. The antigen is unknown. Germline V gives CDR1 MDHEN, CDR2 SYDVKM. The CDR3 covers 14 residues. V was pared by 6 bases and J by 2 bases, with 14 bases between. This sample is part of a study of cytomegalovirus exposure and HLA in healthy donors. Amplification used 60 Vbeta primers and 13 Jbeta primers. Data came from immunoSEQ multiplex PCR; TCRdb stores just in-frame clones and leaves some out. The sample has over 150,000 clones, approximately 80% seen once. Overall study results and limits: Association with HLA alleles at 0.05 false discovery rate was found for roughly 17,000 TCR beta sequences in a later analysis. Previously analyzed data showed that most TCR beta V segments were productive at a frequency of about 90% or about 30%.

The TCR sequence derives from a middle-aged woman in good health and CMV-seropositive. The gene calls are TRBV28 and TRBJ2-7; D perhaps matches TRBD1 (6 bases). Sequencing was performed on PBMCs. The CDR3 sequence is CASSPPGHTYEQYF. The CDR3 DNA reads TGTGCCAGCAGCCCACCGGGACACACCTACGAGCAGTACTTC.